Following are 29 T cell receptor beta chains from one sample sequenced in a study of shared clonotypes between healthy human individuals. Clones were read by immunoSEQ multiplex PCR, and TCRdb kept only the in-frame ones, dropping some. The sample has more than 1,200,000 clones; approximately 98.5% are singletons. The sample comprised naive CD4+ T cells sorted from blood. Subset given: CD45RA+ positively selected. These receptors were collected from a man aged 25 to 45 in good health.

This clone was recorded a few times. This rearrangement joins TRBV28 to TRBJ1-2; 8 bases align to TRBD1. Looked up from germline, CDR1 is MDHEN and CDR2 is SYDVKM. This CDR3 comprises 14 residues. With 3 bases clipped from V and 4 bases from J, the junction kept 4 bases outside the gene matches. The CDR3 nucleotides read TGTGCCAGCAGTTTGCCGGGACAGGTCTATGGCTACACCTTC. Amino acids: CASSLPGQVYGYTF.

The chain carries TRBV7-9 and TRBJ1-2; 8 bases line up with TRBD1. The CDR3 spans 15 residues. Germline assignment: CDR1 SEHNR and CDR2 FQNEAQ (reference sequence). With V trimmed by 2 bases and J by 7 bases, 9 bases remained unmatched. Written as DNA, the CDR3 is TGTGCCAGCAGCTTAACCGGGACAGGATCGCTTGGCTACACCTTC. Translation: CASSLTGTGSLGYTF.

The V and J genes are TRBV28 and TRBJ1-3; the match to TRBD1 covers 7 bases. Germline V CDR1 and CDR2: MDHEN, SYDVKM. V gave up 7 bases and J gave up 0 bases; unmatched junction bases: 3. The length of the CDR3 is 14 residues. In nucleotides, the CDR3 is TGTGCCAGCAACGCAGGGGGCTCTGGAAACACCATATATTTT. This encodes CASNAGGSGNTIYF.

This sequence joins TRBV6-1 and TRBJ2-2; a weak D match, TRBD1 (6 bases). The CDR3 spans 14 residues. V was trimmed by 7 bases and J by 7 bases, leaving 16 bases between them. Germline-derived CDR1 and CDR2 are MNHNS and SASEGT. CDR3 nucleotides: TGTGCCAGCACCCCACAGGGATTCGACGGGGAGCTGTTTTTT. Amino acid sequence: CASTPQGFDGELFF.

V usage is TRBV7-8 and J usage is TRBJ2-7; 10 nucleotides align to TRBD1. Losses at the gene ends were 5 bases for V and 2 bases for J; bases not matched to a gene: 9. The length of the CDR3 is 16 residues. CDR1 and CDR2 from the germline V gene are SGHVS and FQNEAQ. CDR3 protein: CASSLLKGQGTYEQYF. CDR3 bases: TGTGCCAGCAGCCTATTGAAGGGACAGGGGACCTACGAGCAGTACTTC.

Only one count was recorded for this clone. V usage is TRBV7-9 and J usage is TRBJ2-3; no reliable D call. This CDR3 contains 13 residues. Trimming stripped 2 bases from V and 10 bases from J, with 13 bases between. Looked up from germline, CDR1 is SEHNR and CDR2 is FQNEAQ (reference sequence). Written as DNA, the CDR3 is TGTGCCAGCAGCTTATCCGAGGAGTCTTCGCAGTATTTT. Amino acid sequence: CASSLSEESSQYF.

The table lists this clone with a count of one. The chain employs TRBV4-2 and TRBJ2-7, with D uncertain. Trimming took off 2 bases at V and 0 bases at J, with 14 bases between the two ends. The CDR3 runs 16 residues. Germline assignment: CDR1 LGHNA and CDR2 YNFKEQ. CDR3 sequence reads: CASSQSPPQSSYEQYF. CDR3 DNA: TGTGCCAGCAGCCAATCTCCCCCACAGAGCTCCTACGAGCAGTACTTC.

The chain carries TRBV5-5 and TRBJ2-7, with TRBD1 as a possible D gene (7 bases). V lost 0 bases and J lost 6, with 25 bases in between. Looked up from germline, CDR1 is SGHKS and CDR2 is YYEKEE (reference sequence). The CDR3 consists of 18 residues. The CDR3 bases are TGTGCCAGCAGCTTGGCCGGCCGGGGAGCCCCGCGGGACAGCGAGCAGTACTTC. This translates into CASSLAGRGAPRDSEQYF.

J is TRBJ2-3 and V is TRBV5-1, with D hard to call. This CDR3 region has 14 residues. Germline V lookup: CDR1 SGHRS, CDR2 YFSETQ. The ends were cut back, 4 bases at V and 2 bases at J, with 11 bases in the middle. The CDR3: CASSPDVNTDTQYF. DNA for the CDR3: TGCGCCAGCAGCCCCGACGTCAACACAGATACGCAGTATTTT.

This chain joins TRBV7-7 and TRBJ2-6; the match to TRBD2 covers 7 bases. Germline V gene data show CDR1 as SSHAT and CDR2 as FNYEAQ (reference sequence). The V segment lost 5 bases and the J segment 0 bases; nucleotides outside the gene matches: 10. The CDR3 has 18 residues. This CDR3 is CASSPEWGGFSGANVLTF. CDR3 sequence (DNA): TGTGCCAGCAGCCCTGAATGGGGGGGATTCTCTGGGGCCAACGTCCTGACTTTC.

About this clone itself: The same CDR3 is also encoded by other DNA sequences in this sample. The chain is built from TRBV5-1 and TRBJ2-7; a weak D match, TRBD2 (5 bases). The CDR3 spans 14 residues. The germline V gene encodes CDR1 SGHRS and CDR2 YFSETQ. Trimming removed 0 bases from V and 2 bases from J, with 9 bases in between. The DNA for the CDR3 is TGCGCCAGCAGCTTGGATCCGGGGACCTACGAGCAGTACTTC. Translation gives CASSLDPGTYEQYF.

This chain connects TRBV5-1 to TRBJ1-1, with a possible D match to TRBD1 (5 bases). The length of the CDR3 is 14 residues. CDR1 is SGHRS, CDR2 YFSETQ, per germline. The ends were cut back, 1 base at V and 4 bases at J, with 11 bases in the middle. CDR3 nucleotides: TGCGCCAGCAGCTTGAGTCCGGGGGGCACTGAAGCTTTCTTT. Encoded protein: CASSLSPGGTEAFF.

With respect to this clone: Other DNA sequences in the same sample also yield this CDR3. The rearrangement uses TRBV2 and TRBJ2-2, with D unresolved. Between the trimmed V and J ends, which lost 7 bases and 1 base, there was a span of 7 bases. The CDR3 has 13 residues. Per germline, CDR1 SNHLY and CDR2 FYNNEI. CDR3 amino acids: CASTSGNTGELFF. The CDR3 DNA follows: TGTGCCAGCACTTCAGGGAACACCGGGGAGCTGTTTTTT.

The rearrangement links TRBV5-1 to TRBJ2-7; TRBD2 agrees at 10 bases. Germline CDR1 SGHRS, CDR2 YFSETQ. The CDR3 has 17 residues. Losses at the gene ends were 4 bases for V and 6 bases for J; bases not matched to a gene: 16. The chain's CDR3 is CASSPDVSGRARFEQYF. The CDR3 nucleotides are TGCGCCAGCAGCCCGGATGTGAGCGGGAGGGCCAGGTTCGAGCAGTACTTC.

The J gene is TRBJ2-1, the V gene TRBV7-3, with 13 nucleotides matching TRBD2. From germline, CDR1 is SGHTA and CDR2 FQGTGA. This CDR3 comprises 15 residues. V was clipped by 5 bases and J by 6 bases; unmatched bases: 4. Written as DNA, the CDR3 is TGTGCCAGCAGCCTCCGGACTAGCGGGAGCAATGAGCAGTTCTTC. It codes for CASSLRTSGSNEQFF.

The rearrangement links TRBV6-1 to TRBJ1-2, with unresolved D. This CDR3 region has 15 residues. V was shortened by 4 bases and J by 0 bases, with 12 bases between the two germline ends. From germline, CDR1 is MNHNS and CDR2 SASEGT. This CDR3 is CASSAEDRANYGYTF. CDR3 bases: TGTGCCAGCAGTGCCGAGGACCGGGCTAACTATGGCTACACCTTC.

The V gene is TRBV7-6, the J gene TRBJ2-1; TRBD2 matches at 9 bases. The germline V gene has CDR1 SGHVS and CDR2 FNYEAQ. The CDR3 has 15 residues. Unmatched junction bases numbered 9, after V lost 4 bases and J lost 8 bases. CDR3 residues: CASSSSGGSSDEQFF. CDR3 DNA sequence: TGTGCCAGCAGCTCGAGCGGGGGGTCTTCGGATGAGCAGTTCTTC.

V and J are TRBV10-3 and TRBJ2-7; D not certain. The V and J ends lost 7 bases and 0 bases respectively, with 10 bases between them. Germline CDR1 reads ENHRY; CDR2 reads SYGVKD. This CDR3 contains 13 residues. The CDR3 nucleotides are TGTGCCATCACGCAACCAAGCTCCTACGAGCAGTACTTC. Translation: CAITQPSSYEQYF.

The chain is built from TRBV15 and TRBJ2-2, with a weak D call TRBD1 (6 bases). Trimming cost V 2 bases and J 7 bases, with 8 bases left between them. CDR1 LNHNV and CDR2 YYDKDF come from the germline V gene (reference sequence). The CDR3 spans 13 residues. CDR3 sequence (DNA): TGTGCCACCAGCAGATTCAGGGGCGGGGAGCTGTTTTTT. Its protein product is CATSRFRGGELFF.

The chain links TRBV9 to TRBJ2-5; no reliable D call. Germline lookup yields CDR1 SGDLS and CDR2 YYNGEE. Trimming stripped 0 bases from V and 1 base from J, with 10 bases between. This CDR3 has 15 residues. Here the CDR3 reads CASSVGGRSQETQYF. Written as DNA, the CDR3 is TGTGCCAGCAGCGTAGGAGGACGATCCCAAGAGACCCAGTACTTC.

The V call is TRBV5-6, the J call TRBJ1-1; 9 bases align to TRBD1. After removal of 4 bases from V and 2 bases from J, the junction contained 9 bases not matched to a gene. CDR3 length: 16 amino acids. Germline V gene sequence: CDR1 SGHDT, CDR2 YYEEEE. The CDR3 sequence: CASSGHRGQGNTEAFF. The DNA for the CDR3 is TGTGCCAGCAGCGGCCACAGGGGGCAGGGTAACACTGAAGCTTTCTTT.

The gene calls are TRBV15 and TRBJ2-7; no firm D call. V lost 4 bases and J 5 bases, leaving 9 bases between the germline ends. The CDR3 sequence is 12 residues long. The germline V gene encodes CDR1 LNHNV and CDR2 YYDKDF (reference sequence). CDR3 loop: CATSKTPDEQYF. CDR3 coding DNA: TGTGCCACCAGCAAGACCCCGGACGAGCAGTACTTC. The complete variable domain, with remaining parts taken from reference TRBV15 and TRBJ2-7, reads DAMVIQNPRYQVTQFGKPVTLSCSQTLNHNVMYWYQQKSSQAPKLLFHYYDKDFNNEADTPDNFQSRRPNTSFCFLDIRSPGLGDTAMYLCATSKTPDEQYFGPGTRLTVT.

V usage is TRBV5-6 and J usage is TRBJ2-1, with D unclear. This CDR3 is built from 15 residues. Trimming removed 9 bases from V and 5 bases from J, with 21 bases in between. Germline CDR1 reads SGHDT; CDR2 reads YYEEEE. The CDR3 reads CATIRLADDDNEQFF. DNA for the CDR3: TGTGCCACCATCCGATTGGCGGACGATGACAATGAGCAGTTCTTC.

The chain employs TRBV13 and TRBJ2-1, with no clear D. This CDR3 contains 14 residues. Trimming stripped 1 base from V and 7 bases from J, with 11 bases between. In germline, CDR1 is PRHDT, CDR2 FYEKMQ (reference sequence). The CDR3 nucleotides are TGTGCCAGCAGCTTAGTTTCTGCCTTTAATGAGCAGTTCTTC. Its translation: CASSLVSAFNEQFF.

This chain uses TRBV5-5 with TRBJ1-3; D possibly corresponds to TRBD1 (6 bases). V lost 3 bases and J lost 2, with 12 bases in between. The CDR3 is 15 residues long. Germline values: CDR1 SGHKS, CDR2 YYEKEE (reference sequence). The chain's CDR3 is CASSSPQGTGNTIYF. CDR3 coding DNA: TGTGCCAGCAGCTCGCCGCAGGGGACTGGAAACACCATATATTTT.

This clone was seen a single time. The gene calls are TRBV11-2 and TRBJ1-2; D perhaps matches TRBD1 (5 bases). Trimming took off 0 bases at V and 8 bases at J, with 13 bases between the two ends. CDR1 and CDR2 (germline): SGHAT, FQNNGV. The CDR3 sequence is 14 residues long. CDR3 DNA: TGTGCCAGCAGCTTAGATCCACGAGGGGCGGGCTACACCTTC. Protein product: CASSLDPRGAGYTF.

The rearrangement joins TRBV5-6 to TRBJ2-7, with 9 bases lining up with TRBD2. Germline CDR1 is SGHDT and CDR2 is YYEEEE. The V and J ends lost 0 bases and 4 bases, in that order; junction bases with no gene match: 8. The CDR3 spans 16 residues. Here the CDR3 DNA reads TGTGCCAGCAGCTTGGCCTTAGCGGGAGATAGTTACGAGCAGTACTTC. Its protein product is CASSLALAGDSYEQYF.

The chain recombines TRBV28 with TRBJ2-7; 10 bases line up with TRBD1. This CDR3 has 17 residues. The V gene's germline CDR1 is MDHEN and CDR2 SYDVKM. V gave up 8 bases and J gave up 1 base; unmatched junction bases: 14. This chain's CDR3 is CASETGTGAWRSYEQYF. The CDR3 nucleotides read TGTGCCAGCGAAACCGGGACAGGGGCTTGGAGGTCCTACGAGCAGTACTTC. Together with reference TRBV28 and TRBJ2-7, the CDR3 gives the full variable domain: DVKVTQSSRYLVKRTGEKVFLECVQDMDHENMFWYRQDPGLGLRLIYFSYDVKMKEKGDIPEGYSVSREKKERFSLILESASTNQTSMYLCASETGTGAWRSYEQYFGPGTRLTVT.

The V call is TRBV2, the J call TRBJ1-2, with TRBD1 identical over 7 bases. V shed 3 bases and J 12 bases; nucleotides not matched to a gene: 13. The CDR3 sequence is 14 residues long. Germline CDR1 SNHLY, CDR2 FYNNEI. CDR3: CASSEMGTVYVHTF. As DNA, the CDR3 is TGTGCCAGCAGTGAGATGGGGACAGTTTACGTCCACACCTTC.